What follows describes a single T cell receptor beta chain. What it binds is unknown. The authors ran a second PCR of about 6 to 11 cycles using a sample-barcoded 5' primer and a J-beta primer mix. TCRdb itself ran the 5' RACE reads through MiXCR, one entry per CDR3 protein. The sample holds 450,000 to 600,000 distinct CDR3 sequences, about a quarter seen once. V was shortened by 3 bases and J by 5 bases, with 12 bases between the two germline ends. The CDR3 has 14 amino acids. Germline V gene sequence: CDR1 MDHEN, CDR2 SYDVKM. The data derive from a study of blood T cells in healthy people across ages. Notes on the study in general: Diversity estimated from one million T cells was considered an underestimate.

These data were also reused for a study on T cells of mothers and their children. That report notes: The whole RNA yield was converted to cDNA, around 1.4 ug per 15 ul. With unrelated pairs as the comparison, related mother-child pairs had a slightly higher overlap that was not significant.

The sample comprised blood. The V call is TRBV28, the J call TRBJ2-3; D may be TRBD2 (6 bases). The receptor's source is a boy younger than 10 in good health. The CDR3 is CASSFSGSIDTQYF. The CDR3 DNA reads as TGTGCCAGCAGTTTTTCCGGGAGTATAGATACGCAGTATTTT.